These T cell receptor beta chains were read from a single sample in a study of T cell repertoires in cytomegalovirus infection. MiXCR, run by TCRdb on the reads, gives a single entry per CDR3 protein. The sample holds 150,000 or so distinct CDR3 sequences, roughly a third seen once. No antigen has been identified for these receptors. This sample comprised CD8+ T cells from cultured PBMCs, obtained from culture after CMV antigen stimulation. The receptor set was obtained from a human donor in good health (CMV status not recorded). Some clones in this sample may be carry-over from other donors' samples. The CDR3 runs from the conserved cysteine through the conserved F or W. A D gene is named only where the DNA matches it firmly. Some rows have no size entry. The others give once, few or many, or a class for an expanded clone.

V: TRBV7-3; J: TRBJ2-3; D: .; size: many; DNA: TGTGCCAGCAGCTTAACCCCTGGGGATACGCAGTATTTT; CDR3: CASSLTPGDTQYF
V: TRBV5-1; J: TRBJ2-5; D: TRBD1; size: .; DNA: TGCGCCAGCAGCTTGGAGGCCCGACAGGGGGGACGAGAGACCCAGTACTTC; CDR3: CASSLEARQGGRETQYF
V: TRBV12-3/TRBV12-4; J: TRBJ2-7; D: .; size: .; DNA: TGTGCCAGCAGCATGGGGTATTCCTACGAGCAGTACTTC; CDR3: CASSMGYSYEQYF
V: TRBV4-2; J: TRBJ2-3; D: .; size: few; DNA: TGTGCCAGCAGCCAAGAGGGGGGTAGCGGATTTCGCACAGATACGCAGTATTTT; CDR3: CASSQEGGSGFRTDTQYF
V: TRBV19; J: TRBJ1-2; D: .; size: .; DNA: TGTGCCAGCCGAGGGCCCTATGGCTACACCTTC; CDR3: CASRGPYGYTF
V: TRBV7-9; J: TRBJ2-7; D: TRBD1; size: .; DNA: TGTGCCAGCAGCTTGACAGGGATGTCCTACGAGCAGTACTTC; CDR3: CASSLTGMSYEQYF
V: TRBV4-1; J: TRBJ1-1; D: .; size: many; DNA: TGCGCCAGCAGCCAAGATCTCGGGTCCTATAGGGGCACTGAAGCTTTCTTT; CDR3: CASSQDLGSYRGTEAFF
V: TRBV19; J: TRBJ1-1; D: TRBD1; size: .; DNA: TGTGCCAGTAGTCCAAACGACAGGGGATCGGCTGAAGCTTTCTTT; CDR3: CASSPNDRGSAEAFF
V: TRBV27; J: TRBJ2-1; D: .; size: few; DNA: TGTGCCAGCAGTTTATCACAGAGCTCCTACAATGAGCAGTTCTTC; CDR3: CASSLSQSSYNEQFF
V: TRBV28; J: TRBJ1-4; D: .; size: many; DNA: TGTGCCAGCAGTTTAAGGCAGGGTGATGGTAATGAAAAACTGTTTTTT; CDR3: CASSLRQGDGNEKLFF
V: TRBV20-1; J: TRBJ2-1; D: .; size: .; DNA: TGCAGTGCGTCGACAGGAGACAATGAGCAGTTCTTC; CDR3: CSASTGDNEQFF
V: TRBV19; J: TRBJ2-3; D: .; size: few; DNA: TGTGCCAGTACCTCAAGTGGGGGGGCATTCACAGATACGCAGTATTTT; CDR3: CASTSSGGAFTDTQYF
V: TRBV6-1; J: TRBJ2-7; D: TRBD2; size: few; DNA: TGTGCCAGCAGTGAACAAGGACTAGCGACCTACGAGCAGTACTTC; CDR3: CASSEQGLATYEQYF
V: TRBV10-3; J: TRBJ1-4; D: .; size: .; DNA: TGTGCCATCAGTGAGGAGGACACCCGGAAGATGTTTTTT; CDR3: CAISEEDTRKMFF
V: TRBV5-6; J: TRBJ2-7; D: .; size: once; DNA: TGTGCCAGCAGCTTCCTGGATCCCTACGAGCAGTACTTC; CDR3: CASSFLDPYEQYF
V: TRBV5-5; J: TRBJ1-1; D: .; size: .; DNA: TGTGCCAGCAGCTTGGCCGGGTTACTTACGAACACTGAAGCTTTCTTT; CDR3: CASSLAGLLTNTEAFF
V: TRBV29-1; J: TRBJ1-1; D: TRBD1; size: few; DNA: TGCAGCGTTGAAGTTGGGACAGGGGTCACTGAAGCTTTCTTT; CDR3: CSVEVGTGVTEAFF
V: TRBV7-9; J: TRBJ2-5; D: TRBD1; size: many; DNA: TGTGCCAGCAGTCCTCCCCCGGGACAGGGTGTTGGAAAGACCCAGTACTTC; CDR3: CASSPPPGQGVGKTQYF
V: TRBV20-1; J: TRBJ2-5; D: .; size: .; DNA: TGCAGTGTGGGAACCCAGTACTTC; CDR3: CSVGTQYF
V: TRBV19; J: TRBJ1-2; D: .; size: .; DNA: TGTGCCAGTAGTATAAGGCCGGAACCCAACTATGGCTACACCTTC; CDR3: CASSIRPEPNYGYTF
V: TRBV20-1; J: TRBJ1-1; D: .; size: many; DNA: TGCAGTGCTAGAGATTACAGGGTCGACACTGAAGCTTTCTTT; CDR3: CSARDYRVDTEAFF
V: TRBV7-8; J: TRBJ2-1; D: .; size: few; DNA: TGTGCCAGCAGCCTAACCTTCAATGAGCAGTTCTTC; CDR3: CASSLTFNEQFF